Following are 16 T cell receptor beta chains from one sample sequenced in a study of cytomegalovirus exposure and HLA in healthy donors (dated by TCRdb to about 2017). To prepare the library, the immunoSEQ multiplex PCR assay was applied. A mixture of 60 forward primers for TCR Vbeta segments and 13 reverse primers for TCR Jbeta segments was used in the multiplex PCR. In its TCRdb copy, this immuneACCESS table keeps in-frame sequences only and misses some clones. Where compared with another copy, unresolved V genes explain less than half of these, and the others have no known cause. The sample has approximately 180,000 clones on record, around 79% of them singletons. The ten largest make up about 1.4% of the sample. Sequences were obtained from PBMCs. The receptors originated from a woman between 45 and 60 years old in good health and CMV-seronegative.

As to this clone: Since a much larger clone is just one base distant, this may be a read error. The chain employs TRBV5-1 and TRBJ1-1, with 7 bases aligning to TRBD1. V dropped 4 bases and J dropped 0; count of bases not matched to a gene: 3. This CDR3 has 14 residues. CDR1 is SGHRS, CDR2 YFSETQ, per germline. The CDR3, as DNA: TGCGCCAGCAGCCCCGGACAGGTGAACACTGAAGCTTTCTTT. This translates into CASSPGQVNTEAFF.

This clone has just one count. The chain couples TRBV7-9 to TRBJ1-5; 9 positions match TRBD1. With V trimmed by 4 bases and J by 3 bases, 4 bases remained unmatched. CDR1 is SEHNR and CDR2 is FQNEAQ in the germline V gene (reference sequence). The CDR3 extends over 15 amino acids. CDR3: CASSYGQGNNQPQHF. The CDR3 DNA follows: TGTGCCAGCAGCTATGGACAGGGGAACAATCAGCCCCAGCATTTT.

The CDR3 reads CASSMTGIQYGYTF. CDR3 nucleotides: TGTGCCAGTAGTATGACAGGGATACAGTATGGCTACACCTTC. This chain uses TRBV19 with TRBJ1-2; TRBD1 aligns across 7 bases. With 3 bases clipped from V and 5 bases from J, the junction kept 6 bases outside the gene matches. Germline assignment: CDR1 LNHDA and CDR2 SQIVND (reference sequence). The CDR3 extends over 14 amino acids.

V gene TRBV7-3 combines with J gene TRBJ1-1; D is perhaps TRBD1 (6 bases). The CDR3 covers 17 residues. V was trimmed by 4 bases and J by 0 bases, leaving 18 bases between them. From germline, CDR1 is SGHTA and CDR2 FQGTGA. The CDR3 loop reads CASSYIGTRNLNTEAFF. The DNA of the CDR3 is TGTGCCAGCAGCTACATCGGGACACGAAATTTGAACACTGAAGCTTTCTTT.

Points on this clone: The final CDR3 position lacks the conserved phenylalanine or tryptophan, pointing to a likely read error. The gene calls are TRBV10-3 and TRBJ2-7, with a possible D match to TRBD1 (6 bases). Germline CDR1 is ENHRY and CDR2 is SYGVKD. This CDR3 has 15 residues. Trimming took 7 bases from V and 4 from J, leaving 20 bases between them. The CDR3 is CAIKGVEGMGYEQYS. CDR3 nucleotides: TGTGCCATCAAGGGGGTTGAAGGAATGGGATACGAGCAGTACTCC.

The CDR3 here is CASSSLRLAGGTDTQYF. The CDR3 nucleotides are TGTGCCAGCAGTTCCCTCCGACTAGCGGGAGGCACAGATACGCAGTATTTT. The V gene is TRBV27, the J gene TRBJ2-3; 12 bases match TRBD2. This CDR3 region has 17 residues. V trimming: 4 bases; J trimming: 1 base; junction bases outside the gene matches: 6. The V gene's germline CDR1 is MNHEY and CDR2 SMNVEV (reference sequence).

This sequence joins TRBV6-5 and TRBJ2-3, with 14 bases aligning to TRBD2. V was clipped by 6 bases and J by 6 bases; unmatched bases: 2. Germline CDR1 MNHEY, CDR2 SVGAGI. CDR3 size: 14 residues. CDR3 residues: CASRTSGRADTQYF. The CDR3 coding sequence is TGTGCCAGCAGGACTAGCGGGAGGGCGGATACGCAGTATTTT.

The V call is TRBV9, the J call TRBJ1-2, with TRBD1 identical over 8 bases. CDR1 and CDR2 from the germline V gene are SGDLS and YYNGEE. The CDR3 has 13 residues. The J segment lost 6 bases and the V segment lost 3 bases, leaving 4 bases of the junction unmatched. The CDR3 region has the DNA TGTGCCAGCAGCGCAGGGGGCGCAGATGGCTACACCTTC. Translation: CASSAGGADGYTF.

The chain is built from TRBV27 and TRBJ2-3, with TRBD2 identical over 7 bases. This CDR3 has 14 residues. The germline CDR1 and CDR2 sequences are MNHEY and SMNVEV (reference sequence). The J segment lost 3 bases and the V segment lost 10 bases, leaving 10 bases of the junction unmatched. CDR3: CATTPLGGTDTQYF. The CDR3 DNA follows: TGTGCCACAACCCCCCTCGGGGGGACAGATACGCAGTATTTT.

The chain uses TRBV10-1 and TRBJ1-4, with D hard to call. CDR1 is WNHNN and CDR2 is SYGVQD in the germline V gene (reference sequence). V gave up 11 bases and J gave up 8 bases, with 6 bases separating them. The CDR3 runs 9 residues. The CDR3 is CAAREKLFF. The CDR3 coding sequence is TGCGCCGCACGGGAAAAACTGTTTTTT.

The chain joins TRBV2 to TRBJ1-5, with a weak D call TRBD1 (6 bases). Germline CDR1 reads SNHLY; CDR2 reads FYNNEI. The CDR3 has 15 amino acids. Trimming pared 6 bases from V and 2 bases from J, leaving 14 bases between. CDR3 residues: CASRVQGGGNQPQHF. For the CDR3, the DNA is TGTGCCAGCAGAGTACAGGGTGGGGGCAATCAGCCCCAGCATTTT.

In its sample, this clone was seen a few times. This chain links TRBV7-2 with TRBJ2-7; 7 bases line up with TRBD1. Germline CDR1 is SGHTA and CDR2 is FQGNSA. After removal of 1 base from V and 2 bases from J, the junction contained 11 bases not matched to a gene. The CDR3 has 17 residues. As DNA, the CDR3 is TGTGCCAGCAGCTTAGACCGGGACAGCCTTATACCCTACGAGCAGTACTTC. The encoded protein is CASSLDRDSLIPYEQYF.

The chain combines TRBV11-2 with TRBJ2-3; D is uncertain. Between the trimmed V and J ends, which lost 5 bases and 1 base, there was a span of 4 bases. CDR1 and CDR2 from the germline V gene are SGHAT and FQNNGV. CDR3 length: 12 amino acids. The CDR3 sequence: CASSLGTDTQYF. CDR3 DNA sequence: TGTGCCAGCAGCCTCGGCACAGATACGCAGTATTTT.

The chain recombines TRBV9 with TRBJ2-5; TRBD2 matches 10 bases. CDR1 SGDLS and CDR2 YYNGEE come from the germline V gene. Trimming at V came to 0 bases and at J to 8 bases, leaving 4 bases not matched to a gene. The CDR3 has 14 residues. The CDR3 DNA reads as TGTGCCAGCAGCGTAGCCACTAGCGGGGACACCCAGTACTTC. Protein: CASSVATSGDTQYF.

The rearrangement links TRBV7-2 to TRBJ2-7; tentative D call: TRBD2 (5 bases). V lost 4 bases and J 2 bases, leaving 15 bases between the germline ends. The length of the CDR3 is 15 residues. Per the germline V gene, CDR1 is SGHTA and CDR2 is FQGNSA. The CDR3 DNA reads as TGTGCCAGCAGCTCATCCTGGACTTTTACCTACGAGCAGTACTTC. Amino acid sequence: CASSSSWTFTYEQYF.

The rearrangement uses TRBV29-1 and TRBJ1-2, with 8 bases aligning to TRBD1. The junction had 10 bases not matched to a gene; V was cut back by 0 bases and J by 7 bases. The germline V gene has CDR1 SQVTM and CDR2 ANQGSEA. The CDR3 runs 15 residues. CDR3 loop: CSVEDLWGQEAGYTF. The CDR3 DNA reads TGCAGCGTTGAAGATCTTTGGGGACAGGAGGCTGGCTACACCTTC.